What follows are 25 T cell receptor beta chains derived from one specimen sequenced in a study of T cells after yellow fever vaccination. TCRdb re-called the 5' RACE reads with MiXCR, one entry per CDR3 protein. The table shows around 550,000 distinct CDR3 sequences, with 15% to 20% occurring only once. Sequencing used PBMCs, obtained 15 days after the yellow fever booster vaccination. These receptors all stem from a man aged 30 to 39 who received the YFV17D yellow fever vaccine.

This clonotype was recorded many times. The chain couples TRBV7-8 to TRBJ2-3; D could derive from TRBD1 or TRBD2 (5 bases each). Germline-derived CDR1 and CDR2 are SGHVS and FQNEAQ. The V and J ends lost 5 bases and 5 bases respectively, with 14 bases between them. This CDR3 has 14 residues. The CDR3 bases are TGTGCCAGCAGCCCCCCCGGGGCAGGAGATACGCAGTATTTT. Its protein product is CASSPPGAGDTQYF.

This clonotype turned up a few times. Here the CDR3 reads CAEQGPKNIQYF. The DNA of the CDR3 is TGTGCCGAGCAGGGCCCCAAAAACATTCAGTACTTC. The V and J genes are TRBV7-9 and TRBJ2-4; a possible D gene is TRBD1 (5 bases). Deletions cut 11 bases from V and 2 bases from J, with 10 bases between. Germline V gene sequence: CDR1 SEHNR, CDR2 FQNEAQ (reference sequence). The CDR3 has 12 residues.

The chain joins TRBV28 to TRBJ2-7, with a tentative D call TRBD2 (6 bases). There are 15 residues in the CDR3. The V gene lost 6 bases and the J gene lost 7 bases, with 22 bases spanning the gap. CDR1 and CDR2 from the germline V gene are MDHEN and SYDVKM. CDR3 DNA: TGTGCCAGCAGCCCCCCCTCAAGGGTAGGAGGGGAGCAGTACTTC. Protein: CASSPPSRVGGEQYF.

This clonotype has only a few counts. V is TRBV20-1 and J is TRBJ2-1; D is unresolved. Trimming took 1 base from V and 14 from J, leaving 9 bases between them. The CDR3 runs 10 residues. Germline V gene data show CDR1 as DFQATT and CDR2 as SNEGSKA (reference sequence). In DNA form, the CDR3 reads TGCAGTGCTAGAGGGGCTAGGAAGTTCTTC. Translation gives CSARGARKFF.

V usage is TRBV7-6 and J usage is TRBJ2-1, with D unclear. Trimming took 1 base from V and 9 from J, leaving 13 bases between them. CDR1 and CDR2 from the germline V gene are SGHVS and FNYEAQ. There are 14 residues in the CDR3. The CDR3 coding sequence is TGTGCCAGCAGCTTAGAAGGCCCAGAAGGTGAGCAGTTCTTC. Its protein product is CASSLEGPEGEQFF. The full variable domain, rest sourced from reference TRBV7-6 and TRBJ2-1, is GAGVSQSPRYKVTKRGQDVALRCDPISGHVSLYWYRQALGQGPEFLTYFNYEAQQDKSGLPNDRFSAERPEGSISTLTIQRTEQRDSAMYRCASSLEGPEGEQFFGPGTRLTVL.

This rearrangement joins TRBV20-1 to TRBJ2-2; 12 bases map to TRBD1. V trimming: 3 bases; J trimming: 4 bases; junction bases outside the gene matches: 3. The length of the CDR3 is 15 residues. The germline gives CDR1 DFQATT, CDR2 SNEGSKA (reference sequence). The CDR3 protein is CSASGTGGFTGELFF. DNA of the CDR3: TGCAGTGCTAGTGGGACAGGGGGCTTCACCGGGGAGCTGTTTTTT.

The table lists this clonotype with a few counts. The chain combines TRBV5-1 with TRBJ2-7; no firm D call. Germline assignment: CDR1 SGHRS and CDR2 YFSETQ. This CDR3 has 15 amino acids. V gave up 2 bases and J gave up 3 bases, with 15 bases separating them. CDR3 nucleotide sequence: TGCGCCAGCAGCTTCGGCCAGGCCCCAAACTACGAGCAGTACTTC. Its protein is CASSFGQAPNYEQYF.

This clonotype was found a few times. This chain joins TRBV30 and TRBJ2-6; D remains ambiguous. The CDR3 extends over 14 amino acids. V gave up 2 bases and J gave up 0 bases, with 5 bases separating them. Looked up from germline, CDR1 is GTSNPN and CDR2 is SVGIG (reference sequence). CDR3 sequence: CAWSLHSGANVLTF. DNA for the CDR3: TGTGCCTGGAGTCTACACTCTGGGGCCAACGTCCTGACTTTC.

The chain uses TRBV7-9 and TRBJ2-5, with D uncertain. Between the trimmed V and J ends, which lost 5 bases and 0 bases, there was a span of 10 bases. The CDR3 is made up of 14 amino acids. Germline V lookup: CDR1 SEHNR, CDR2 FQNEAQ (reference sequence). The CDR3 protein is CASSVWTDQETQYF. In DNA, the CDR3 is TGTGCCAGCAGCGTATGGACGGACCAAGAGACCCAGTACTTC.

Many counts were recorded for this clonotype. This chain joins TRBV19 and TRBJ2-7; possible D gene TRBD2, 6 bases. CDR3 length: 14 residues. Trimming removed 5 bases from V and 3 bases from J, with 14 bases in between. Germline V gives CDR1 LNHDA, CDR2 SQIVND (reference sequence). CDR3 region: CASSRGSGVYEQYF. The CDR3 bases are TGTGCCAGTAGTCGGGGGTCTGGGGTCTACGAGCAGTACTTC.

There are a few counts of this clonotype. This chain connects TRBV6-5 to TRBJ2-5, with D hard to call. Germline V gives CDR1 MNHEY, CDR2 SVGAGI. Trimming removed 0 bases at V and 2 bases at J, with 7 bases between. This CDR3 is 14 amino acids long. This CDR3 is CASSYSLRQETQYF. CDR3 DNA sequence: TGTGCCAGCAGTTACTCGCTACGGCAAGAGACCCAGTACTTC.

V and J are TRBV10-3 and TRBJ1-1, with D tentatively TRBD1 (5 bases). V was cut by 7 bases and J by 1 base, with 13 bases left in between. Germline-derived CDR1 and CDR2 are ENHRY and SYGVKD. The CDR3 extends over 14 amino acids. CDR3 DNA sequence: TGTGCCATCACTAGGAGTGGACAGAACACTGAAGCTTTCTTT. This gives the protein CAITRSGQNTEAFF.

The chain links TRBV7-9 to TRBJ1-1; a weak D match, TRBD1 (6 bases). The CDR3 sequence is 16 residues long. Germline lookup yields CDR1 SEHNR and CDR2 FQNEAQ (reference sequence). With 7 bases removed from V and 1 base from J, the gap between germline ends came to 19 bases. CDR3 region: CASTRQGRGANTEAFF. The CDR3 coding sequence is TGTGCCAGCACGAGACAAGGGCGGGGGGCGAACACTGAAGCTTTCTTT.

The chain links TRBV19 to TRBJ2-6; D is perhaps TRBD1 (5 bases). V was clipped by 5 bases and J by 1 base, with 9 bases between them. CDR1 and CDR2 (germline): LNHDA, SQIVND (reference sequence). This CDR3 has 15 residues. The CDR3 loop is CASSSTVSGANVLTF. CDR3 DNA: TGTGCCAGTAGTTCGACAGTGTCTGGGGCCAACGTCCTGACTTTC. Drawing the rest from reference TRBV19 and TRBJ2-6, the complete variable domain is DGGITQSPKYLFRKEGQNVTLSCEQNLNHDAMYWYRQDPGQGLRLIYYSQIVNDFQKGDIAEGYSVSREKKESFPLTVTSAQKNPTAFYLCASSSTVSGANVLTFGAGSRLTVL.

This chain links TRBV5-1 with TRBJ1-1, with D possibly TRBD1 on 5 matching bases. Germline V gene data show CDR1 as SGHRS and CDR2 as YFSETQ. This CDR3 has 15 amino acids. Between the trimmed V and J ends, which lost 0 bases and 7 bases, there was a span of 16 bases. CDR3 loop: CASSLDWGGRGEAFF. CDR3 bases: TGCGCCAGCAGCTTGGATTGGGGAGGGAGGGGTGAAGCTTTCTTT.

This clonotype turned up a few times. V is TRBV5-4 and J is TRBJ2-6, with 8 bases that match TRBD1. CDR1 and CDR2 from the germline V gene are SGHNT and YYREEE (reference sequence). After removal of 5 bases from V and 2 bases from J, the junction contained 9 bases not matched to a gene. This CDR3 is 17 amino acids long. As DNA, the CDR3 is TGTGCCAGCAGACGGGGACAGGAATACACTGGGGCCAACGTCCTGACTTTC. It encodes CASRRGQEYTGANVLTF. The entire variable domain, with the rest obtained from reference TRBV5-4 and TRBJ2-6, is as follows: ETGVTQSPTHLIKTRGQQVTLRCSSQSGHNTVSWYQQALGQGPQFIFQYYREEENGRGNFPPRFSGLQFPNYSSELNVNALELDDSALYLCASRRGQEYTGANVLTFGAGSRLTVL.

This rearrangement joins TRBV18 to TRBJ1-2; TRBD1 might be the D (5 bases). This CDR3 is 13 amino acids long. V was pared by 5 bases and J by 4 bases, with 11 bases between. Germline CDR1 reads KGHSH; CDR2 reads LQKENI. The CDR3 DNA sequence: TGTGCCAGCTCAGATACAGGCCCCTATGGCTACACCTTC. It is translated as CASSDTGPYGYTF.

The chain couples TRBV4-3 to TRBJ2-2; 9 bases align to TRBD2. CDR3 size: 16 residues. J gave up 6 bases and V 4 bases, and 9 bases lay outside the gene matches. Per germline, CDR1 LGHNA and CDR2 YSLEER. The CDR3 nucleotides are TGCGCCAGCAGCCTGGACTCTAGCGGGATTTCCGGGGAGCTGTTTTTT. Residues: CASSLDSSGISGELFF.

This clonotype was picked up a small number of times. This chain connects TRBV12-3 or TRBV12-4 to TRBJ2-7; TRBD1 matches at 9 bases. This CDR3 is 15 amino acids long. Trimming took 3 bases from V and 0 from J; bases not matched to a gene: 3. The CDR3 sequence is CASSFGQGPSYEQYF. As DNA, the CDR3 is TGTGCCAGCAGTTTCGGACAGGGGCCCTCCTACGAGCAGTACTTC.

This clonotype was picked up a small number of times. V and J are TRBV5-4 and TRBJ2-3; D assignment may be TRBD1 or TRBD2 (6 bases each). The CDR3 totals 15 residues. Trimming took 3 bases from V and 4 from J, leaving 15 bases between them. CDR1 is SGHNT, CDR2 YYREEE, per germline (reference sequence). The CDR3 DNA reads as TGTGCCAGCAGCTCCGGGGGCCGCTACGCAGATACGCAGTATTTT. Its translation: CASSSGGRYADTQYF.

This chain links TRBV20-1 with TRBJ1-5; no reliable D call. V lost 6 bases and J 0 bases, leaving 9 bases between the germline ends. The CDR3 extends over 13 amino acids. CDR1 and CDR2 from the germline V gene are DFQATT and SNEGSKA (reference sequence). The CDR3 here is CSAIDASNQPQHF. CDR3 sequence (DNA): TGCAGTGCCATAGACGCTAGCAATCAGCCCCAGCATTTT.

The V call is TRBV27, the J call TRBJ2-7, with D perhaps matching TRBD2 (6 bases). V gave up 8 bases and J gave up 0 bases, with 14 bases separating them. The CDR3 extends over 14 amino acids. In germline, CDR1 is MNHEY, CDR2 SMNVEV (reference sequence). DNA of the CDR3: TGTGCCAGCGCCCTGGGGCGGGACTCCTACGAGCAGTACTTC. Translated, it gives CASALGRDSYEQYF.

This clonotype appeared a few times. The CDR3 loop reads CASSVLRGRAADTQYF. The DNA for the CDR3 is TGTGCCAGCAGCGTCCTGAGGGGGAGGGCGGCTGATACGCAGTATTTT. The chain couples TRBV11-2 to TRBJ2-3; maybe TRBD2 (7 bases). V lost 5 bases and J lost 6, with 21 bases in between. The length of the CDR3 is 16 residues. CDR1 is SGHAT, CDR2 FQNNGV, per germline.

This chain links TRBV18 with TRBJ2-1; D possibly corresponds to TRBD2 (5 bases). V shed 3 bases and J shed 9 bases, with 15 bases lying between them. Germline V gene sequence: CDR1 KGHSH, CDR2 LQKENI. The CDR3 sequence is 14 residues long. The CDR3 region is CASSPRGSNVEQFF. The DNA of the CDR3 is TGTGCCAGCTCACCCCGGGGTTCAAATGTTGAGCAGTTCTTC.

This clonotype was detected a few times. This chain's CDR3 is CAALADTDTQYF. The CDR3, as DNA: TGTGCCGCGCTAGCGGACACAGATACGCAGTATTTT. This chain links TRBV10-3 with TRBJ2-3; 7 nucleotides line up with TRBD2. The CDR3 contains 12 residues. With V trimmed by 11 bases and J by 2 bases, 4 bases remained unmatched. CDR1 is ENHRY, CDR2 SYGVKD, per germline.